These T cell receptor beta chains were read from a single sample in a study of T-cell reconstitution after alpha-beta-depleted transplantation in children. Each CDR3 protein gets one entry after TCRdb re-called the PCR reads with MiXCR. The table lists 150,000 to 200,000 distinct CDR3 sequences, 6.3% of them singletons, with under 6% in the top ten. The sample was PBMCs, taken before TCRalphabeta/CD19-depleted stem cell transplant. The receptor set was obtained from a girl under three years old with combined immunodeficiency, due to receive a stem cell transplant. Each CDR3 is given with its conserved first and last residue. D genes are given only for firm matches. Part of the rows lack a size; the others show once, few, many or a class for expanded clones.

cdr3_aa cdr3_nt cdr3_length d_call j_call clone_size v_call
CASSQSARWDNEQFF TGTGCCAGCAGCCAATCGGCCAGGTGGGACAATGAGCAGTTCTTC 15 - TRBJ2-1 many TRBV14
CASGLNSPLHF TGTGCCAGCGGCCTGAATTCACCCCTCCACTTT 11 - TRBJ1-6 many TRBV27
CASSKAGAGRFFNEQFF TGTGCCAGCAGCAAAGCCGGCGCGGGACGCTTTTTCAATGAGCAGTTCTTC 17 - TRBJ2-1 few TRBV21-1
CASSFRAGAIYNEQFF TGTGCCAGCAGTTTCCGTGCGGGGGCAATATACAATGAGCAGTTCTTC 16 - TRBJ2-1 many TRBV12-3/TRBV12-4
CAISESLSRGDSYNEQFF TGTGCCATCAGTGAGTCGTTGTCCAGGGGGGACTCCTACAATGAGCAGTTCTTC 18 - TRBJ2-1 many TRBV10-3
CASSQRAGYEQYF TGCGCCAGCAGCCAAAGGGCGGGCTACGAGCAGTACTTC 13 - TRBJ2-7 many TRBV4-3
CSASRSADTQYF TGCAGTGCTAGCCGGAGCGCAGATACGCAGTATTTT 12 - TRBJ2-3 many TRBV20-1
CASSLEAEETQYF TGTGCCAGCAGTTTGGAGGCAGAAGAGACCCAGTACTTC 13 - TRBJ2-5 - TRBV12-3/TRBV12-4
CSVAMGMDYEQYF TGCAGCGTTGCTATGGGTATGGACTACGAGCAGTACTTC 13 - TRBJ2-7 many TRBV29-1
CASSQESYLTSGGLYEQYF TGTGCCAGCAGCCAAGAAAGCTACCTCACTAGCGGGGGCCTCTACGAGCAGTACTTC 19 TRBD2 TRBJ2-7 - TRBV4-2
CASSLRNNEQFF TGCGCCAGCAGCTTACGCAACAATGAGCAGTTCTTC 12 - TRBJ2-1 many TRBV5-1
CASSQFLLSEQYF TGCGCCAGCAGCCAATTCCTCCTCTCCGAGCAGTACTTC 13 - TRBJ2-7 - TRBV4-3
CASSFLENSPLHF TGTGCCAGCAGCTTCCTAGAGAATTCACCCCTCCACTTT 13 - TRBJ1-6 many TRBV7-3
CASSSTTGRRETQYF TGTGCCAGCAGTTCCACCACGGGCCGCCGAGAGACCCAGTACTTC 15 - TRBJ2-5 - TRBV7-9
CASSQDGTGGWAGQYF TGCGCCAGCAGCCAAGATGGGACAGGGGGTTGGGCCGGGCAGTACTTC 16 TRBD1 TRBJ2-7 many TRBV4-1
CASSLEVLGGELFF TGTGCCAGCAGCTTAGAGGTTCTAGGCGGGGAGCTGTTTTTT 14 - TRBJ2-2 many TRBV7-9
CASSHRDRPAPYTGELFF TGTGCCAGCAGCCACCGGGACAGGCCGGCACCCTACACCGGGGAGCTGTTTTTT 18 TRBD1 TRBJ2-2 few TRBV11-2